One T cell receptor beta chain is described in this entry. The data derive from a study of blood T cell repertoires in COVID-19. Study context: Samples taken during acute and convalescent COVID-19 were collected in the United States, Italy and Spain. PBMCs, B-cell-depleted T cells, or T cells were the source of the cDNA or gDNA that made up the material.

Clones were read by immunoSEQ multiplex PCR, and TCRdb kept only the in-frame ones, dropping some. The data contain more than 100,000 clones, roughly 90% of them seen just once; the ten biggest clones take up around 3.7%. V dropped 7 bases and J dropped 8; count of bases not matched to a gene: 1. The length of the CDR3 is 11 residues. The chain uses TRBV12-3 or TRBV12-4 and TRBJ2-1; 8 bases are a match to TRBD2. The origin of this receptor is a woman in her sixties or seventies with acute or convalescent COVID-19. Sequencing input: peripheral blood. CDR3 loop: CASTGGYEQFF. The CDR3 coding sequence is TGTGCCAGCACGGGAGGGTATGAGCAGTTCTTC.